This T cell receptor beta chain comes out of a study of blood T cells in healthy people across ages. This clonotype was recorded only once. Its target is unknown. Study findings and constraints: Long-lived donors had more naive CD4+ cells and higher diversity than aged donors.

The second PCR ran about 7 to 12 cycles with a sample-barcoded 5' primer and J-beta primers. TCRdb passed the 5' RACE reads through MiXCR, listing each CDR3 protein once. This repertoire shows 800,000 or so distinct CDR3 sequences, approximately 65% found once; its top ten account for about 27%. The CDR3 loop spans 12 amino acids. From germline, CDR1 is MNHNY and CDR2 SVGAGI (reference sequence). V was trimmed by 8 bases and J by 13 bases, leaving 18 bases between them. This chain links TRBV6-6 with TRBJ2-4; D perhaps matches TRBD2 (5 bases). This sequence was found in a man younger than 45 in good health. The sequencing input was blood. The CDR3 DNA reads as TGTGCCAGCCGGGTTTTAGACGGGGAGCAGTACTTC. It specifies CASRVLDGEQYF.